These T cell receptor beta chains were read from a single sample in a study of cytomegalovirus exposure and HLA in healthy donors. Method: immunoSEQ multiplex PCR; TCRdb's copy keeps in-frame clones and lacks some. The sample yields 150,000 to 200,000 clones, around 85% seen once. Material: PBMCs. All receptors come from a man younger than 35 in good health and CMV-seropositive. The CDR3 runs from the conserved cysteine through the conserved F or W. D genes are given only for firm matches. Only some rows state a clone size, as once, few, many or a class for expanded clones.

j_call d_call clone_size v_call cdr3_length cdr3_nt cdr3_aa
TRBJ2-5 . . TRBV28 17 TGTGCCAGCAGTTTGCGGAGGTGGCTTTTGAACGAAGAGACCCAGTACTTC CASSLRRWLLNEETQYF
TRBJ2-7 TRBD2 . TRBV11-2 15 TGTGCCAGCAGCTTTCTAGCGGGGGGCGGCAACGAGCAGTACTTC CASSFLAGGGNEQYF
TRBJ2-1 TRBD2 . TRBV4-2 21 TGTGCCAGCAGCCAAGATATTTTAGGTGGTAGCGGGTTCCCAGGGAACAATGAGCAGTTCTTC CASSQDILGGSGFPGNNEQFF
TRBJ1-1 . . TRBV28 14 TGTGCCAGCAGTTTAAGGGGCCCGAACACTGAAGCTTTCTTT CASSLRGPNTEAFF
TRBJ2-7 TRBD1 . TRBV20-1 11 TGCAGTGCGGATCAGGGGGACGAGCAGTACTTC CSADQGDEQYF
TRBJ2-1 . . TRBV6-5 14 TGTGCCAGCTCTCCGGGGAGCTCCTACAATGAGCAGTTCTTC CASSPGSSYNEQFF
TRBJ1-1 . . TRBV6-6 16 TGTGCCAGCAGTCCTCCATGGACAGCAAGGAACACTGAAGCTTTCTTT CASSPPWTARNTEAFF
TRBJ1-1 TRBD1 once TRBV5-1 14 TGCGCCAGCAGCTTGTCCCAGGGGGACACTGAAGCTTTCTTT CASSLSQGDTEAFF
TRBJ1-1 TRBD1 . TRBV5-1 15 TGCGCCAGCAGCTTGTCTCCCACAGGGGGGACTGAAGCTTTCTTT CASSLSPTGGTEAFF
TRBJ2-2 TRBD2 . TRBV18 17 TGTGCCAGCTCACCACCCGGTGGGACTAGGAACACCGGGGAGCTGTTTTTT CASSPPGGTRNTGELFF
TRBJ2-7 TRBD1 . TRBV29-1 13 TGCAGCGGGGGACAGGGGCCGACCTACGAGCAGTACTTC CSGGQGPTYEQYF
TRBJ1-1 TRBD1 few TRBV6-1 14 TGTGCCAGCCTTCCGGGACAGCCGAACACTGAAGCTTTCTTT CASLPGQPNTEAFF
TRBJ2-3 . . TRBV28 14 TGTGCCAGCATCCACGAACAGGGCACAGATACGCAGTATTTT CASIHEQGTDTQYF
TRBJ2-7 TRBD1 . TRBV27 16 TGTGCCAGCAGTTTGTTAGCCGGGACAGGGTCCTACGAGCAGTACTTC CASSLLAGTGSYEQYF
TRBJ2-1 TRBD1 . TRBV29-1 12 TGCAGCGTGGGGGGGACAGGGCATGAGCAGTTCTTC CSVGGTGHEQFF
TRBJ1-1 . once TRBV2 14 TGTGCCAGCACCCCAGATGGGGAGTACACTGAAGCTTTCTTT CASTPDGEYTEAFF
TRBJ2-1 . . TRBV6-6 14 TGTGCCAGCAGCTATTCACGTAATTACAATGAGCAGTTCTTC CASSYSRNYNEQFF
TRBJ1-1 . . TRBV14 15 TGTGCCAGCAGCCAAGATGGGGGGATTCGCACTGAAGCTTTCTTT CASSQDGGIRTEAFF
TRBJ1-1 . . TRBV2 16 TGTGCCAGCAGTGAAGTACCGGGCCAGGGGCGGCCTGAAGCTTTCTTT CASSEVPGQGRPEAFF
TRBJ2-7 . few TRBV6-5 13 TGTGCCAGCAGTTACAGACAGTCCTACGAGCAGTACTTC CASSYRQSYEQYF
TRBJ1-3 . . TRBV9 16 TGTGCCAGCAGCGATAGGGGAGGAGTCTCTGGAAACACCATATATTTT CASSDRGGVSGNTIYF
TRBJ2-2 . . TRBV19 17 TGTGCCAGTAGTATTGCGAGCGGTAAAGATTGGGCCGGGGAGCTGTTTTTT CASSIASGKDWAGELFF
TRBJ2-1 TRBD2 once TRBV2 15 TGTGCCAGCACAGCGGGAGGGGTCTCCTACAATGAGCAGTTCTTC CASTAGGVSYNEQFF
TRBJ2-7 TRBD2 once TRBV28 15 TGTGCCAGCAGTTTGGTGGTAGCGGGATCTTACGAGCAGTACTTC CASSLVVAGSYEQYF
TRBJ2-2 TRBD2 few TRBV5-1 15 TGCGCCAGCAGTTCGTTTAGCGGGGACGAGGGGGAGCTGTTTTTT CASSSFSGDEGELFF
TRBJ1-1 . . TRBV11-1 13 TGTGCCAGCAGCTCCCGGCCGCGGACTGAAGCTTTCTTT CASSSRPRTEAFF
TRBJ2-5 . . TRBV6-1 12 TGTGCCAGCGCCAGACTCCAAGAGACCCAGTACTTC CASARLQETQYF
TRBJ2-7 . . TRBV11-2 14 TGTGCCAGCAGCTTATTTGGCGGAGAGGGCGAGCAGTACTTC CASSLFGGEGEQYF
TRBJ1-1 . . TRBV6-5 15 TGTGCCAGCAGTTTCCAGATAACCACCCCCACTGAAGCTTTCTTT CASSFQITTPTEAFF
TRBJ1-1 TRBD1 . TRBV2 15 TGTGCCAGCAGCTACACCGGGACAGGGGGCACTGAAGCTTTCTTT CASSYTGTGGTEAFF
TRBJ2-1 . . TRBV5-1 19 TGCGCCAGCAGCTTGGCCGGGGGCGGTAGCGGGCTTCAAAGGAATGAGCAGTTCTTC CASSLAGGGSGLQRNEQFF
TRBJ1-1 . . TRBV11-2 16 TGTGCCAGCAGCTCAGTGAACAGGCGAATGAACACTGAAGCTTTCTTT CASSSVNRRMNTEAFF
TRBJ2-2 . once TRBV11-3 16 TGTGCCAGCAGCTGGGATGTAGCGTCGAACACCGGGGAGCTGTTTTTT CASSWDVASNTGELFF
TRBJ1-6 . . TRBV11-2 16 TGTGCCAGCAGCTTGGCGGGGGAGGTTGCTAATTCACCCCTCCACTTT CASSLAGEVANSPLHF
TRBJ2-2 . few TRBV14 13 TGTGCCAGCAGCCCAATTAACACCGGGGAGCTGTTTTTT CASSPINTGELFF
TRBJ2-7 . . TRBV5-1 14 TGCGCCAGCAGCTTGGAAGGGGCTTCCTACGAGCAGTACTTC CASSLEGASYEQYF
TRBJ1-1 TRBD1 . TRBV5-6 15 TGTGCCAGCAGCTCGTCCGACAGGGGGCACACTGAAGCTTTCTTT CASSSSDRGHTEAFF
TRBJ1-5 TRBD1 . TRBV4-2 19 TGTGCCAGCAGCCAAGGACAGGGCCAAGGGGTATATAGCAATCAGCCCCAGCATTTT CASSQGQGQGVYSNQPQHF
TRBJ2-7 TRBD2 . TRBV28 16 TGTGCCAGCAGTTATGGCGGGGCTAGCGGAAGCTACGAGCAGTACTTC CASSYGGASGSYEQYF